Presented here are 5 T cell receptor beta chains from one specimen sequenced in a study of shared clonotypes between healthy human individuals. Generated by immunoSEQ multiplex PCR, the TCRdb table keeps only in-frame clones and is missing some. The sample lists about 480,000 clones; about four fifths were seen once. The material sequenced was PBMCs. The receptor source for this set is a woman aged 40-49 years in good health. Some clones in this sample may be carry-over from other donors' samples.

The chain combines TRBV10-2 with TRBJ2-1; D is unresolved. Germline V lookup: CDR1 WSHSY, CDR2 SAAADI. The CDR3 extends over 15 amino acids. V lost 2 bases and J 3 bases, leaving 11 bases between the germline ends. CDR3: CASSEGSVFYNEQFF. The CDR3 DNA is TGCGCCAGCAGTGAGGGTTCGGTTTTCTACAATGAGCAGTTCTTC.

The chain combines TRBV18 with TRBJ2-7, with 12 bases lining up with TRBD2. V gave up 5 bases and J gave up 3 bases; unmatched junction bases: 5. This CDR3 is 15 amino acids long. The germline CDR1 and CDR2 sequences are KGHSH and LQKENI. The CDR3 sequence is CASSAGLAGSYEQYF. The CDR3 nucleotides are TGTGCCAGCTCAGCTGGACTAGCGGGAAGCTACGAGCAGTACTTC.

The chain uses TRBV5-1 and TRBJ1-4; TRBD1 matches at 12 bases. This CDR3 spans 18 amino acids. Germline V gives CDR1 SGHRS, CDR2 YFSETQ. With 4 bases clipped from V and 7 bases from J, the junction kept 14 bases outside the gene matches. CDR3 in amino acids: CASSQLVGQGARGEKLFF. DNA of the CDR3: TGCGCCAGCAGCCAGCTTGTGGGACAGGGGGCGCGTGGTGAAAAACTGTTTTTT.

The chain uses TRBV27 and TRBJ1-1; 10 bases agree with TRBD1. Losses at the gene ends were 5 bases for V and 3 bases for J; bases not matched to a gene: 3. Germline V gene lookup returns CDR1 MNHEY and CDR2 SMNVEV (reference sequence). CDR3 length: 14 amino acids. Here the CDR3 reads CASSPGQGHTEAFF. Written as DNA, the CDR3 is TGTGCCAGCAGTCCGGGACAGGGGCACACTGAAGCTTTCTTT.

V usage is TRBV11-2 and J usage is TRBJ2-7; 7 nucleotides match TRBD1. Germline CDR1 is SGHAT and CDR2 is FQNNGV. The CDR3 runs 15 residues. V gave up 5 bases and J gave up 2 bases; unmatched junction bases: 9. Written as DNA, the CDR3 is TGTGCCAGCAGCATCTCGTCCGGGACAGCCTACGAGCAGTACTTC. The encoded protein is CASSISSGTAYEQYF.